The 29 T cell receptor beta chains presented below share a single source sample, sequenced in a study of cytomegalovirus exposure and HLA in healthy donors. The PCR employed 60 Vbeta primers together with 13 Jbeta primers. Method: immunoSEQ multiplex PCR; TCRdb's copy keeps in-frame clones and lacks some. The sample contains about 140,000 clones, 77% of which appear only once. The sequencing input was PBMCs. These receptors were collected from a female donor in good health and CMV-seronegative.

This clone showed up just once. The chain recombines TRBV7-7 with TRBJ1-4, with 9 bases fitting TRBD1. The germline gives CDR1 SSHAT, CDR2 FNYEAQ (reference sequence). The CDR3 extends over 15 amino acids. With V trimmed by 5 bases and J by 2 bases, 3 bases remained unmatched. CDR3 sequence (DNA): TGTGCCAGCAGCCGTACAGGGGGCACTAATGAAAAACTGTTTTTT. Translated, it gives CASSRTGGTNEKLFF.

This clone was recorded only once. The rearrangement joins TRBV2 to TRBJ2-7, with TRBD2 identical over 7 bases. CDR1 SNHLY and CDR2 FYNNEI come from the germline V gene. J gave up 2 bases and V 10 bases, and 5 bases lay outside the gene matches. The CDR3 is 12 residues long. DNA for the CDR3: TGTGCCACCGGGGGGTCTCCCTACGAGCAGTACTTC. Encoded protein: CATGGSPYEQYF.

The chain couples TRBV9 to TRBJ2-1, with 8 bases that match TRBD1. Germline assignment: CDR1 SGDLS and CDR2 YYNGEE. The CDR3 has 15 residues. The J segment lost 8 bases and the V segment lost 3 bases, leaving 10 bases of the junction unmatched. The CDR3 nucleotides read TGTGCCAGCAGCGCCCGGGACAGGCTTCGGGATGAGCAGTTCTTC. It yields the protein CASSARDRLRDEQFF.

As DNA, the CDR3 is TGCAGCGTTGAAGGTCTTCCTGGGGCAGCCTACGAGCAGTACTTC. Amino acid sequence: CSVEGLPGAAYEQYF. The rearrangement uses TRBV29-1 and TRBJ2-7, with a possible D match to TRBD1 (5 bases). The CDR3 contains 15 residues. The germline V and J ends were trimmed by 1 base and 2 bases, with 15 bases remaining between them. Germline lookup yields CDR1 SQVTM and CDR2 ANQGSEA.

This clone occurred a few times. The gene calls are TRBV6-6 and TRBJ1-5; D remains unclear. The V gene lost 2 bases and the J gene lost 3 bases, with 2 bases spanning the gap. Germline CDR1 and CDR2: MNHNY and SVGAGI (reference sequence). The CDR3 runs 12 residues. CDR3 nucleotides: TGTGCCAGCAGTTACCTCAATCAGCCCCAGCATTTT. This sequence encodes CASSYLNQPQHF.

The chain links TRBV10-3 to TRBJ2-3, with 11 bases matching TRBD2. The ends lost 4 bases at V and 0 bases at J; junction bases unmatched: 12. The V gene's germline CDR1 is ENHRY and CDR2 SYGVKD. The CDR3 consists of 19 residues. CDR3 residues: CAISGSFGLAGVSTDTQYF. The CDR3 nucleotides read TGTGCCATCAGTGGGTCATTCGGACTAGCGGGCGTTAGCACAGATACGCAGTATTTT.

The rearrangement joins TRBV28 to TRBJ1-4, with 10 positions matching TRBD1. J gave up 3 bases and V 6 bases, and 7 bases lay outside the gene matches. The CDR3 length is 16 residues. Germline V gene data show CDR1 as MDHEN and CDR2 as SYDVKM. CDR3 region: CASSAGTGVSNEKLFF. The CDR3 coding sequence is TGTGCCAGCAGCGCCGGGACAGGGGTCTCTAATGAAAAACTGTTTTTT.

This clone has a count of ten or more. This sequence joins TRBV6-6 and TRBJ1-4; possible D gene TRBD1, 5 bases. In germline, CDR1 is MNHNY, CDR2 SVGAGI (reference sequence). The CDR3 is 13 residues long. V was shortened by 5 bases and J by 7 bases, with 11 bases between the two germline ends. CDR3 amino acids: CASSPGRAEKLFF. The CDR3 DNA reads TGTGCCAGCAGTCCAGGCAGGGCTGAAAAACTGTTTTTT.

J is TRBJ1-1 and V is TRBV7-3; D is uncertain. The CDR3 is 15 amino acids. Germline loops: CDR1 SGHTA, CDR2 FQGTGA. Between the trimmed V and J ends, which lost 1 base and 1 base, there was a span of 10 bases. The CDR3 here is CASSLSSTANTEAFF. CDR3 DNA sequence: TGTGCCAGCAGCTTAAGTAGCACGGCGAACACTGAAGCTTTCTTT. Based on the CDR3 plus reference TRBV7-3 and TRBJ1-1, the full variable domain is GAGVSQTPSNKVTEKGKYVELRCDPISGHTALYWYRQSLGQGPEFLIYFQGTGAADDSGLPNDRFFAVRPEGSVSTLKIQRTERGDSAVYLCASSLSSTANTEAFFGQGTRLTVV.

This clone was seen just once. CDR3 DNA sequence: TGTGCCAGCAGTGAGCTAGCGGCCCGGGAGACCCAGTACTTC. Its protein product is CASSELAARETQYF. The chain employs TRBV25-1 and TRBJ2-5; 7 bases match TRBD2. This CDR3 has 14 residues. Germline CDR1 reads MGHDK; CDR2 reads SYGVNS. Trimming cost V 3 bases and J 5 bases; bases outside gene matches: 6.

The genes are TRBV11-1 and TRBJ1-4; 10 nucleotides line up with TRBD1. Losses at the gene ends were 4 bases for V and 7 bases for J; bases not matched to a gene: 6. The CDR3 has 15 residues. From germline, CDR1 is SGHAT and CDR2 FQDESV (reference sequence). The chain's CDR3 is CASSWGTGVREKLFF. The CDR3 nucleotides are TGTGCCAGCAGCTGGGGGACAGGGGTGCGTGAAAAACTGTTTTTT.

V and J are TRBV25-1 and TRBJ1-5; D is possibly TRBD1 (6 bases). This CDR3 has 16 amino acids. V was trimmed by 4 bases and J by 5 bases, leaving 18 bases between them. Germline V gives CDR1 MGHDK, CDR2 SYGVNS. The CDR3 region is CASSGGWGGQYQPQHF. Written as DNA, the CDR3 is TGTGCCAGCAGTGGAGGATGGGGGGGCCAATATCAGCCCCAGCATTTT.

The chain is built from TRBV2 and TRBJ1-5, with D possibly being TRBD1 (5 bases). Germline assignment: CDR1 SNHLY and CDR2 FYNNEI. Trimming removed 4 bases from V and 3 bases from J, with 13 bases in between. This CDR3 comprises 15 residues. The CDR3 here is CASSGGGSVNQPQHF. CDR3 DNA sequence: TGTGCCAGCAGTGGGGGGGGTTCAGTCAATCAGCCCCAGCATTTT.

This rearrangement joins TRBV9 to TRBJ1-1, with TRBD1 as a possible D gene (6 bases). The CDR3 contains 15 residues. Germline CDR1 and CDR2: SGDLS and YYNGEE. V shed 4 bases and J shed 0 bases, with 13 bases lying between them. CDR3 protein: CASSPWTDMNTEAFF. The CDR3 DNA follows: TGTGCCAGCAGCCCTTGGACAGATATGAACACTGAAGCTTTCTTT.

J is TRBJ2-1 and V is TRBV5-8; a weak D match, TRBD2 (6 bases). Trimming left V 4 bases short and J 6 bases short, with 17 bases between. Germline values: CDR1 SGHTS, CDR2 YDEGEE. This CDR3 is built from 15 residues. This CDR3 is CASSRREFGRNEQFF. CDR3 coding DNA: TGTGCCAGCAGCAGGAGGGAATTCGGCCGCAATGAGCAGTTCTTC.

This clone has just a few counts. The V gene is TRBV2, the J gene TRBJ2-7; 7 nucleotides match TRBD2. Losses at the gene ends were 5 bases for V and 2 bases for J; bases not matched to a gene: 6. The germline V gene has CDR1 SNHLY and CDR2 FYNNEI. The length of the CDR3 is 14 residues. The CDR3 protein is CASSLTSRTYEQYF. DNA for the CDR3: TGTGCCAGCAGTCTGACTAGCCGGACCTACGAGCAGTACTTC.

This chain uses TRBV28 with TRBJ2-5, with D possibly TRBD1 on 5 matching bases. The J call may be faulty, since TRBJ2-7 better matches the DNA end. This CDR3 region has 17 residues. Germline V CDR1 and CDR2: MDHEN, SYDVKM. Here the CDR3 reads CASSLYRRQGRAYEQYF. CDR3 DNA sequence: TGTGCCAGCAGTTTATACCGGCGCCAGGGCCGAGCTTACGAGCAGTACTTC.

The chain couples TRBV6-5 to TRBJ1-5; TRBD1 agrees at 7 bases. V trimming: 6 bases; J trimming: 7 bases; junction bases outside the gene matches: 9. The CDR3 sequence is 14 residues long. CDR1 is MNHEY and CDR2 is SVGAGI in the germline V gene. CDR3 DNA sequence: TGTGCCAGCAGCCCCCGACAGGGACGGCAGCCCCAGCATTTT. It yields the protein CASSPRQGRQPQHF.

The genes are TRBV19 and TRBJ1-5; D ambiguous. The CDR3 has 13 amino acids. Germline CDR1 reads LNHDA; CDR2 reads SQIVND (reference sequence). V lost 10 bases and J 6 bases, leaving 16 bases between the germline ends. The CDR3 protein is CATHNRVGQPQHF. CDR3 DNA: TGTGCCACCCATAACCGGGTCGGTCAGCCCCAGCATTTT.

V is TRBV7-9 and J is TRBJ2-7; the D gene is possibly TRBD2 (7 bases). Germline CDR1 reads SEHNR; CDR2 reads FQNEAQ (reference sequence). This CDR3 is 14 amino acids long. Trimming took off 3 bases at V and 5 bases at J, with 14 bases between the two ends. CDR3 coding DNA: TGTGCCAGCAGCTTGGGGAGGGGGACGGACGAGCAGTACTTC. It yields the protein CASSLGRGTDEQYF. The full variable domain, in which reference TRBV7-9 and TRBJ2-7 provide the parts outside the CDR3, is DTGVSQNPRHKITKRGQNVTFRCDPISEHNRLYWYRQTLGQGPEFLTYFQNEAQLEKSRLLSDRFSAERPKGSFSTLEIQRTEQGDSAMYLCASSLGRGTDEQYFGPGTRLTVT.

The V call is TRBV28, the J call TRBJ1-2; no firm D call. V was trimmed by 8 bases and J by 0 bases, leaving 13 bases between them. The CDR3 is made up of 14 amino acids. Germline V gene data show CDR1 as MDHEN and CDR2 as SYDVKM. As DNA, the CDR3 is TGTGCCAGCGCTTGGGTGGGCACTAACTATGGCTACACCTTC. It translates to CASAWVGTNYGYTF.

This clone came up once. This chain links TRBV28 with TRBJ1-5; a possible D gene is TRBD1 (6 bases). Trimming pared 3 bases from V and 7 bases from J, leaving 10 bases between. Germline CDR1 is MDHEN and CDR2 is SYDVKM. This CDR3 spans 13 amino acids. CDR3 coding DNA: TGTGCCAGCAGTTTCGGGACACCCCAGCCCCAGCATTTT. It encodes CASSFGTPQPQHF.

V gene TRBV28 combines with J gene TRBJ2-2, with 10 positions matching TRBD1. V lost 2 bases and J lost 5; bases outside the gene matches: 2. CDR3 size: 15 residues. Germline CDR1 MDHEN, CDR2 SYDVKM. Here the CDR3 DNA reads TGTGCCAGCAGTTTAGGGACAGGGGTTACCGGGGAGCTGTTTTTT. Its protein product is CASSLGTGVTGELFF.

The genes are TRBV11-2 and TRBJ2-7; TRBD1 matches at 8 bases. Germline CDR1 reads SGHAT; CDR2 reads FQNNGV. This CDR3 comprises 13 residues. V lost 3 bases and J lost 3; bases outside the gene matches: 1. This chain's CDR3 is CASSFGQGYEQYF. CDR3 nucleotides: TGTGCCAGCAGCTTCGGACAGGGCTACGAGCAGTACTTC. Full variable domain (rest looked up from reference TRBV11-2 and TRBJ2-7): EAGVAQSPRYKIIEKRQSVAFWCNPISGHATLYWYQQILGQGPKLLIQFQNNGVVDDSQLPKDRFSAERLKGVDSTLKIQPAKLEDSAVYLCASSFGQGYEQYFGPGTRLTVT.

There are a few counts of this clone. The genes are TRBV19 and TRBJ1-1; TRBD1 agrees at 9 bases. Germline-derived CDR1 and CDR2 are LNHDA and SQIVND (reference sequence). The CDR3 runs to 13 residues. After removal of 6 bases from V and 10 bases from J, the junction contained 9 bases not matched to a gene. The CDR3 nucleotides are TGTGCCAGTAGCACCCTCTCGGACAGGGGAGCTTTCTTT. Its translation: CASSTLSDRGAFF. The entire variable domain, with the rest obtained from reference TRBV19 and TRBJ1-1, is as follows: DGGITQSPKYLFRKEGQNVTLSCEQNLNHDAMYWYRQDPGQGLRLIYYSQIVNDFQKGDIAEGYSVSREKKESFPLTVTSAQKNPTAFYLCASSTLSDRGAFFGQGTRLTVV.

CDR3 protein: CASNPLRGGSSSYNEQFF. CDR3 bases: TGTGCCAGCAACCCCCTCCGAGGCGGGAGTTCCTCCTACAATGAGCAGTTCTTC. The chain joins TRBV28 to TRBJ2-1; TRBD2 agrees at 7 bases. Trimming at V came to 7 bases and at J to 0 bases, leaving 15 bases not matched to a gene. The length of the CDR3 is 18 residues. Per the germline V gene, CDR1 is MDHEN and CDR2 is SYDVKM.

This chain uses TRBV19 with TRBJ1-1, with 7 bases fitting TRBD1. The CDR3 loop spans 14 amino acids. Per the germline V gene, CDR1 is LNHDA and CDR2 is SQIVND (reference sequence). Germline trimming cut 6 bases from V and 8 bases from J; bases unmatched to any gene: 12. CDR3 loop: CASRWRTGGNEAFF. CDR3 bases: TGTGCCAGTAGGTGGAGGACAGGCGGCAACGAAGCTTTCTTT.

The rearrangement joins TRBV18 to TRBJ2-7; 9 bases are a match to TRBD1. CDR1 is KGHSH, CDR2 LQKENI, per germline. This CDR3 comprises 19 residues. J gave up 5 bases and V 0 bases, and 17 bases lay outside the gene matches. The CDR3 DNA reads TGTGCCAGCTCACCACCGGTTGGACAGGGGTTAGGTATCCGAGACGAGCAGTACTTC. Amino acids: CASSPPVGQGLGIRDEQYF.

The CDR3 loop is CASKLQDSDYGYTF. The CDR3 DNA follows: TGTGCCAGCAAATTACAGGACAGTGACTATGGCTACACCTTC. The chain carries TRBV11-1 and TRBJ1-2, with D possibly TRBD1 on 6 matching bases. Germline CDR1 SGHAT, CDR2 FQDESV (reference sequence). Trimming removed 7 bases at V and 3 bases at J, with 15 bases between. There are 14 residues in the CDR3.